The next 16 T cell receptor beta chains were all read from a single sample in a study of cytomegalovirus exposure and HLA in healthy donors. Only in-frame clones appear in the TCRdb table, and some are missing; sequencing was by immunoSEQ multiplex PCR. The sample carries about 130,000 clones, 82% recorded once. The sample comprised PBMCs. The source of these receptors is a man aged 30 to 45 in good health and CMV-seropositive.

This chain uses TRBV4-1 with TRBJ1-1; D call uncertain. The CDR3 loop spans 14 amino acids. The V gene's germline CDR1 is MGHRA and CDR2 YSYEKL. The V end lost 0 bases, the J end lost 3 bases, and 8 bases lay between the germline ends. CDR3 coding DNA: TGCGCCAGCAGCCAAGAGTCTCCCTACACTGAAGCTTTCTTT. Translation: CASSQESPYTEAFF.

The V and J genes are TRBV6-1 and TRBJ1-2, with TRBD1 matching 10 bases. Germline-derived CDR1 and CDR2 are MNHNS and SASEGT. The CDR3 runs 13 residues. V lost 3 bases and J lost 5; bases outside the gene matches: 0. The CDR3 DNA sequence: TGTGCCAGCAGTGAGGGACAGGGGTATGGCTACACCTTC. Its translation: CASSEGQGYGYTF.

V is TRBV5-1 and J is TRBJ1-4, with 9 positions matching TRBD1. The V and J ends lost 1 base and 7 bases, in that order; junction bases with no gene match: 5. This CDR3 spans 15 amino acids. CDR1 is SGHRS and CDR2 is YFSETQ in the germline V gene. Here the CDR3 reads CASSLSGQGVEKLFF. CDR3 DNA: TGCGCCAGCAGCTTGTCGGGACAGGGAGTTGAAAAACTGTTTTTT.

The chain recombines TRBV7-9 with TRBJ2-1, with 10 bases that match TRBD2. The CDR3 consists of 18 residues. The junction had 7 bases not matched to a gene; V was cut back by 2 bases and J by 0 bases. Per the germline V gene, CDR1 is SEHNR and CDR2 is FQNEAQ (reference sequence). The CDR3 DNA reads TGTGCCAGCAGCTTACCTAGCGGGGGTGACCGCTCCTACAATGAGCAGTTCTTC. It translates to CASSLPSGGDRSYNEQFF.

The genes are TRBV5-5 and TRBJ2-3; 9 bases line up with TRBD1. With 0 bases clipped from V and 6 bases from J, the junction kept 8 bases outside the gene matches. This CDR3 spans 16 amino acids. The germline CDR1 and CDR2 sequences are SGHKS and YYEKEE (reference sequence). CDR3 DNA sequence: TGTGCCAGCAGCTTGGCTACGGGACAGGGTTTGGATACGCAGTATTTT. It specifies CASSLATGQGLDTQYF.

This chain joins TRBV5-1 and TRBJ1-2; a weak D match, TRBD1 (5 bases). V was shortened by 4 bases and J by 6 bases, with 16 bases between the two germline ends. CDR3 size: 14 residues. Germline V gene sequence: CDR1 SGHRS, CDR2 YFSETQ. In DNA, the CDR3 is TGCGCCAGCAGCCAAGGGGTCCCCACTCATGGCTACACCTTC. Its protein is CASSQGVPTHGYTF.

The chain recombines TRBV10-2 with TRBJ1-2, with D possibly matching TRBD1 (5 bases). V shed 0 bases and J shed 7 bases, with 15 bases lying between them. The germline V gene has CDR1 WSHSY and CDR2 SAAADI. The CDR3 is made up of 15 amino acids. CDR3 in DNA: TGCGCCAGCAGTGAGTCGGTTCGGACACCCCGTGGCTACACCTTC. Encoded protein: CASSESVRTPRGYTF.

DNA for the CDR3: TGTGCCAGCAGCGACAGGGGGCAAAAGGATAATTCACCCCTCCACTTT. Translated, it gives CASSDRGQKDNSPLHF. This chain links TRBV13 with TRBJ1-6; 10 positions agree with TRBD1. This CDR3 region has 16 residues. Germline CDR1 PRHDT, CDR2 FYEKMQ (reference sequence). V shed 5 bases and J 5 bases; nucleotides not matched to a gene: 6.

The chain is built from TRBV5-4 and TRBJ1-4, with D possibly being TRBD1 (5 bases). CDR3 length equals 15 residues. V was pared by 3 bases and J by 3 bases, with 12 bases between. In germline, CDR1 is SGHNT, CDR2 YYREEE (reference sequence). The CDR3, as DNA: TGTGCCAGCAGCTCCGGGGGGACCTCTAATGAAAAACTGTTTTTT. Translation gives CASSSGGTSNEKLFF.

The gene calls are TRBV9 and TRBJ2-1, with a tentative D call TRBD1 (5 bases). This CDR3 spans 14 amino acids. Germline V lookup: CDR1 SGDLS, CDR2 YYNGEE. V dropped 3 bases and J dropped 4 bases, with 11 bases sitting between them. CDR3 region: CASSAGRGYNEQFF. For the CDR3, the DNA is TGTGCCAGCAGCGCCGGAAGGGGATACAATGAGCAGTTCTTC.

V and J are TRBV4-1 and TRBJ1-3; 8 bases line up with TRBD1. This CDR3 spans 15 amino acids. V gave up 0 bases and J gave up 2 bases; unmatched junction bases: 0. CDR1 is MGHRA, CDR2 YSYEKL, per germline. The CDR3 DNA reads TGCGCCAGCAGCCAAGAGGACAGGGCTGGAAACACCATATATTTT. Protein sequence: CASSQEDRAGNTIYF.

The chain recombines TRBV7-3 with TRBJ1-1; 10 positions match TRBD1. V shed 5 bases, J shed 4 bases, and the junction held 13 bases outside the gene matches. Germline V gene data show CDR1 as SGHTA and CDR2 as FQGTGA. There are 17 residues in the CDR3. The DNA of the CDR3 is TGTGCCAGCAGCCCCAGCCGGGACAGGGGAGTGGGCACTGAAGCTTTCTTT. Translated, it gives CASSPSRDRGVGTEAFF.

The V gene is TRBV5-8, the J gene TRBJ1-5; the match to TRBD1 covers 9 bases. There are 17 residues in the CDR3. V shed 4 bases and J 0 bases; nucleotides not matched to a gene: 8. The germline CDR1 and CDR2 sequences are SGHTS and YDEGEE. The CDR3 sequence is CASSAGTGGHSNQPQHF. In DNA form, the CDR3 reads TGTGCCAGCAGCGCAGGTACAGGGGGCCATAGCAATCAGCCCCAGCATTTT.

The chain carries TRBV27 and TRBJ1-6; D ambiguous. This CDR3 is built from 14 residues. CDR1 and CDR2 (germline): MNHEY, SMNVEV (reference sequence). Trimming removed 6 bases from V and 7 bases from J, with 13 bases in between. CDR3 residues: CASRPGGGNSPLHF. The CDR3 DNA is TGTGCCAGCAGACCGGGCGGAGGGAATTCACCCCTCCACTTT.

The chain recombines TRBV5-1 with TRBJ2-3; 8 positions agree with TRBD2. CDR3 length equals 15 residues. Germline assignment: CDR1 SGHRS and CDR2 YFSETQ. Trimming took 1 base from V and 5 from J; bases not matched to a gene: 6. CDR3 coding DNA: TGCGCCAGCAGCTTGCGGGGGGGCGATCTAGATACGCAGTATTTT. This sequence encodes CASSLRGGDLDTQYF.

This clone has only one observation. The chain uses TRBV18 and TRBJ2-7, with D possibly matching TRBD2 (6 bases). In germline, CDR1 is KGHSH, CDR2 LQKENI. This CDR3 comprises 13 residues. V lost 2 bases and J lost 6, with 11 bases in between. CDR3 sequence (DNA): TGTGCCAGCTCACCAGGGCTGGGGGGCGAGCAGTACTTC. Its translation is CASSPGLGGEQYF.